This TCR beta chain emerged from a study of blood T cell repertoires in COVID-19. On the study more broadly: From T cells, B-cell-depleted T cells, or PBMCs came the material, which was cDNA or gDNA.

Methods used by the authors: For nucleated cells, counts were estimated from reference gene primer amplification. Repertoires were generated with immunoSEQ multiplex PCR, while TCRdb's copy carries only in-frame clones and drops some. That table furnishes V, J and clone size, whereas the DNA furnished D and trimming. This table has around 160,000 clones, approximately 78% appearing once. This CDR3 has 12 residues. Germline CDR1 is SQVTM and CDR2 is ANQGSEA. The V end was cut by 7 bases, the J end by 2 bases, with 9 bases between. The rearrangement joins TRBV29-1 to TRBJ1-3; D is unclear. The sequencing sample was made of peripheral blood. This receptor was obtained from a human donor with acute or convalescent COVID-19. The donor label of this sample is uncertain. The CDR3 nucleotides read TGCAGCGGTGTCTCCGCTGGAAACACCATATATTTT. Protein sequence: CSGVSAGNTIYF.